This entry lists 15 T cell receptor beta chains sequenced from one sample in a study of blood T cells in healthy people across ages (dated by TCRdb to between 2015 and 2016). Library generation was performed with 5' RACE. TCRdb shows the sequencer as Illumina HiSeq 2500. The second PCR ran for roughly 7 to 12 cycles and used a J-beta primer mix along with a sample-barcoded 5' primer. TCRdb cleaned the public reads at Q25 with fastp, built clones with MiXCR and kept in-frame beta chains. For every CDR3 protein sequence, its rows merge into one entry that carries the most common genes and DNA. Present in this sample are 920,000 or so distinct CDR3 sequences, 40% to 50% of which were seen just once. Clones ranked in the top ten supply approximately 19% of the sample. The sequencing input was blood. These receptors were taken from a woman between 55 and 75 years old in good health.

The rearrangement uses TRBV28 and TRBJ2-7; D unresolved. Germline CDR1 reads MDHEN; CDR2 reads SYDVKM. This CDR3 has 13 amino acids. V lost 7 bases to trimming and J lost 4 bases, with 14 bases between them. The CDR3 here is CASTLPHPYEQYF. The CDR3 DNA is TGTGCCAGCACCCTTCCCCACCCTTACGAGCAGTACTTC.

This chain's CDR3 is CAISTGTALAKNIQYF. The CDR3 coding sequence is TGTGCCATCAGTACTGGAACAGCCCTTGCCAAAAACATTCAGTACTTC. The rearrangement links TRBV10-3 to TRBJ2-4, with no clear D. Trimming took off 5 bases at V and 1 base at J, with 15 bases between the two ends. Per the germline V gene, CDR1 is ENHRY and CDR2 is SYGVKD. The CDR3 is made up of 16 amino acids.

V and J are TRBV6-1 and TRBJ1-1, with D possibly matching TRBD1 (5 bases). Germline V gene lookup returns CDR1 MNHNS and CDR2 SASEGT. There are 16 residues in the CDR3. Trimming removed 3 bases from V and 5 bases from J, with 19 bases in between. The CDR3 reads CASSEEPFAGSTEAFF. The CDR3 region has the DNA TGTGCCAGCAGTGAGGAGCCATTCGCAGGGTCAACTGAAGCTTTCTTT.

Note on this clonotype: The junction departs from the called germline gene at one end, perhaps through a read error. The CDR3 bases are TGCGCCAGCGGCTTAGCGGGGGGGACCTCCTACGAGCAGTACTTC. It codes for CASGLAGGTSYEQYF. J is TRBJ2-7 and V is TRBV7-6; 11 bases are shared with TRBD2. The CDR3 runs 15 residues. CDR1 and CDR2 from the germline V gene are SGHVS and FNYEAQ.

This clonotype was observed a handful of times. The chain carries TRBV9 and TRBJ2-7, with D perhaps matching TRBD2 (6 bases). Germline V gives CDR1 SGDLS, CDR2 YYNGEE. The CDR3 loop spans 16 amino acids. V dropped 4 bases and J dropped 2 bases, with 19 bases sitting between them. CDR3 protein: CASSPRESGLAYEQYF. CDR3 sequence (DNA): TGTGCCAGCAGCCCTAGGGAATCGGGACTTGCCTACGAGCAGTACTTC. Combining the CDR3 with reference TRBV9 and TRBJ2-7 gives the whole variable domain DSGVTQTPKHLITATGQRVTLRCSPRSGDLSVYWYQQSLDQGLQFLIQYYNGEERAKGNILERFSAQQFPDLHSELNLSSLELGDSALYFCASSPRESGLAYEQYFGPGTRLTVT.

This clonotype has a handful of counts. CDR3 amino acids: CASSLVGDRRIRQETQYF. The CDR3 nucleotides read TGTGCCAGCAGCTTAGTAGGGGACAGGCGGATCCGCCAAGAGACCCAGTACTTC. The genes are TRBV7-9 and TRBJ2-5; 8 nucleotides agree with TRBD1. The length of the CDR3 is 18 residues. Germline CDR1 reads SEHNR; CDR2 reads FQNEAQ (reference sequence). V dropped 1 base and J dropped 1; count of bases not matched to a gene: 11.

The chain combines TRBV9 with TRBJ1-2; 8 bases align to TRBD1. V lost 2 bases and J lost 2; bases outside the gene matches: 5. CDR1 and CDR2 (germline): SGDLS, YYNGEE. The CDR3 has 15 residues. Here the CDR3 reads CASSVPDRENYGYTF. The CDR3, as DNA: TGTGCCAGCAGCGTGCCGGACAGGGAGAACTATGGCTACACCTTC.

This clonotype was counted a few times. This chain connects TRBV13 to TRBJ2-7, with 10 positions matching TRBD2. CDR1 PRHDT and CDR2 FYEKMQ come from the germline V gene (reference sequence). The V gene end was trimmed by 5 bases and the J gene end by 2 bases; junction bases not matched to a gene: 3. The CDR3 sequence is 14 residues long. This chain's CDR3 is CASSVAGGAYEQYF. The CDR3 DNA follows: TGTGCCAGCAGCGTAGCGGGAGGAGCCTACGAGCAGTACTTC.

The V gene is TRBV6-1, the J gene TRBJ1-1; no firm D call. The V and J ends lost 7 bases and 0 bases respectively, with 21 bases between them. This CDR3 is built from 17 residues. Germline values: CDR1 MNHNS, CDR2 SASEGT. CDR3 nucleotide sequence: TGTGCCAGCAAAAAATTGGGGTCGCGTTACATGAACACTGAAGCTTTCTTT. Residues: CASKKLGSRYMNTEAFF.

This clonotype was seen more than once but under ten times. It may be a read error: a sequence one base away is much more abundant. This chain joins TRBV14 and TRBJ2-7; TRBD2 agrees at 7 bases. This CDR3 contains 15 residues. In germline, CDR1 is SGHDN, CDR2 FVKESK. J lost 2 bases, V lost 1 base, and 5 bases had no gene match. As DNA, the CDR3 is TGTGCCAGCAGCCAAGGGCTAGCGGCCGCCTACGAGCAGTACTTC. Translation: CASSQGLAAAYEQYF.

This clonotype was counted between two and nine times. The chain couples TRBV7-2 to TRBJ2-5; possible D gene TRBD2, 5 bases. The DNA end lines up better with TRBJ2-7; the J call may be wrong. Germline values: CDR1 SGHTA, CDR2 FQGNSA. The CDR3 covers 15 residues. As DNA, the CDR3 is TGTGCCAGCAGCTTAGCAGGGATGCGGGCGGGCGAGCAGTACTTC. This gives the protein CASSLAGMRAGEQYF.

This clonotype has more than one count but fewer than ten. This chain joins TRBV4-2 and TRBJ2-7; 10 nucleotides line up with TRBD2. The CDR3 consists of 14 residues. CDR1 is LGHNA, CDR2 YNFKEQ, per germline. The V segment lost 4 bases and the J segment 7 bases; nucleotides outside the gene matches: 7. DNA of the CDR3: TGTGCCAGCAGCCCACGAGCGGGAGGGGATGAGCAGTACTTC. Amino acids: CASSPRAGGDEQYF.

The chain carries TRBV11-2 and TRBJ2-1, with 10 bases aligning to TRBD2. V was pared by 2 bases and J by 8 bases, with 9 bases of the junction left unmatched. Germline values: CDR1 SGHAT, CDR2 FQNNGV. This CDR3 has 16 amino acids. CDR3 sequence: CASSLPLAGDVYEQFF. CDR3 in DNA: TGTGCCAGCAGCTTACCCCTAGCGGGAGACGTCTATGAGCAGTTCTTC.

This clonotype was recorded a few times. The rearrangement joins TRBV4-1 to TRBJ1-2; no reliable D call. This CDR3 has 11 residues. Germline loops: CDR1 MGHRA, CDR2 YSYEKL. Trimming left V 2 bases short and J 7 bases short, with 5 bases between. CDR3 DNA: TGCGCCAGCAGCCAAAACCGTGGCTACACCTTC. It specifies CASSQNRGYTF.

This clonotype appeared a few times. The chain uses TRBV4-2 and TRBJ2-7, with 10 bases identical to TRBD2. J lost 6 bases, V lost 0 bases, and 8 bases had no gene match. The length of the CDR3 is 16 residues. Looked up from germline, CDR1 is LGHNA and CDR2 is YNFKEQ. The CDR3 sequence is CASSQDLFLAGAEQYF. The CDR3 DNA sequence: TGTGCCAGCAGCCAAGATCTATTTCTAGCGGGAGCCGAGCAGTACTTC.